Reported below is one T cell receptor (beta chain). The method was immunoSEQ multiplex PCR; TCRdb's version includes in-frame clones alone and lacks a portion of them. The table includes about 51,000 clones, over 85% detected once. The sample is drawn from a study of control samples from healthy donors and cancer patients. With 1 base removed from V and 0 bases from J, the gap between germline ends came to 7 bases. The germline V gene encodes CDR1 GTSNPN and CDR2 SVGIG (reference sequence). The CDR3 spans 15 residues. The receptor comes from a middle-aged man with colorectal cancer. Sequences were obtained from PBMCs. The chain has TRBV30 and TRBJ1-6; D is unclear. In DNA, the CDR3 is TGTGCCTGGAGTGCCATAAGCTCCTATAATTCACCCCTCCACTTT. Translation: CAWSAISSYNSPLHF.